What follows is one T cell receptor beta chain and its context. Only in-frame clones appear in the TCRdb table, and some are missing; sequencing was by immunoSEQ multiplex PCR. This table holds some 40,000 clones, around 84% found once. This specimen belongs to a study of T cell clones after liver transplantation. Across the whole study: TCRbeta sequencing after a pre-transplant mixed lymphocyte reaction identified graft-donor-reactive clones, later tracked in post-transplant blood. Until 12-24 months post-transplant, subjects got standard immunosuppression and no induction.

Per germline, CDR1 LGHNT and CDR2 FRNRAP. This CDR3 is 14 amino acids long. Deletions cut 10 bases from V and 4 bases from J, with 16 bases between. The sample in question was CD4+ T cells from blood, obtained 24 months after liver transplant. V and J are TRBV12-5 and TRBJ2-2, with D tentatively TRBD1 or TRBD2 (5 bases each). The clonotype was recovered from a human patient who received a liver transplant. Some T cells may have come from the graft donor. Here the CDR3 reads CATSGWGTTGELFF. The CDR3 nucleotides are TGTGCTACCAGCGGCTGGGGGACCACCGGGGAGCTGTTTTTT. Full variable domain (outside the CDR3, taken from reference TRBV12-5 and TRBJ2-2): DARVTQTPRHKVTEMGQEVTMRCQPILGHNTVFWYRQTMMQGLELLAYFRNRAPLDDSGMPKDRFSAEMPDATLATLKIQPSEPRDSAVYFCATSGWGTTGELFFGEGSRLTVL.